The clone carrying this T cell receptor beta chain was counted only a few times. This specimen comes from a study of blood T cell repertoires in COVID-19. The repertoire was sequenced with immunoSEQ multiplex PCR; TCRdb's copy has only in-frame clones and lacks some. The table includes 150,000 to 200,000 clones, about 70% detected once. The CDR3 loop spans 16 amino acids. In germline, CDR1 is LNHDA, CDR2 SQIVND (reference sequence). V was trimmed by 5 bases and J by 4 bases, leaving 18 bases between them. The sequence was collected from a woman between 45 and 60 years old with active or convalescent COVID-19. The sequencing input was peripheral blood. The chain carries TRBV19 and TRBJ2-1; D is undetermined. CDR3 sequence: CASSPSADLTYNEQFF. The CDR3 nucleotides read TGTGCCAGTAGTCCCTCGGCCGACTTGACTTACAATGAGCAGTTCTTC.